Listed here is a single TCR beta chain. The entry originates in a study of T cell changes during pregnancy in multiple sclerosis. Sequencing used immunoSEQ multiplex PCR; TCRdb keeps in-frame clones, though not all of them. The table records about 59,000 clones, roughly 92% of them present only once. The sample was peripheral blood, taken in the third trimester of pregnancy. The sequence came from a female donor in good health, enrolled as a control in a pregnancy study.

CDR3 amino acids: CASSLVAQGAGELFF. DNA for the CDR3: TGTGCCAGCAGCTTAGTCGCGCAGGGGGCCGGGGAGCTGTTTTTT. This chain links TRBV11-3 with TRBJ2-2, with 7 bases lining up with TRBD1. V lost 1 base and J lost 6; bases outside the gene matches: 5. The V gene's germline CDR1 is SGHNT and CDR2 YENEEA. The CDR3 is 15 residues long.